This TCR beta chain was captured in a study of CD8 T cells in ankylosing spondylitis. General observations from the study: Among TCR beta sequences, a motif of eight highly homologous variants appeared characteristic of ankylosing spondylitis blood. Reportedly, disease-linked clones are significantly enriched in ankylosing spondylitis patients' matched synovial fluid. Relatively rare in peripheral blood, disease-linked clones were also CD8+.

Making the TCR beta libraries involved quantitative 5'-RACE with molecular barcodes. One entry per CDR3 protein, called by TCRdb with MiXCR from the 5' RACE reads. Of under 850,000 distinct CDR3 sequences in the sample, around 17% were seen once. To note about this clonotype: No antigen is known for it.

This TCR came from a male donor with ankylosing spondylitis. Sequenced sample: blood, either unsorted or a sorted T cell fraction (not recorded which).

Here the CDR3 reads CASSPGLAGVDEQYF. CDR3 nucleotide sequence: TGTGCCAGCAGCCCCGGACTAGCGGGAGTTGACGAGCAGTACTTC. The gene calls are TRBV5-4 and TRBJ2-7, with TRBD2 identical over 13 bases. V lost 4 bases and J lost 5; bases outside the gene matches: 6. The CDR3 has 15 amino acids. The germline V gene has CDR1 SGHNT and CDR2 YYREEE (reference sequence).